The present T cell receptor (beta chain) was sequenced within a study of T cells expressing NK-cell markers. A 5'RACE template switching approach incorporating UMIs was used to make TCR beta cDNA. Following a re-call of the 5' RACE reads, TCRdb has one entry per CDR3 protein and lacks DNA. The listing records hundreds of thousands of distinct CDR3 sequences. Study-level points and caveats: In roughly 6 donors, dominant CD3+CD56+NKG2C+ clones formed roughly 1.0-7.5% of CD8+ cells.

Of note for this clonotype: Its antigen is not known.

This clonotype was sampled from a man between 18 and 69 years old in good health. The sequenced sample was blood T cells: a sorted CD56 or NKG2C T cell subset, CD4+ or CD8+ T cells, or bulk PBMC T cells (not recorded which).

CDR3 amino acids: CASSDSFRDTDTQYF. This chain links TRBV6-4 with TRBJ2-3; TCRdb reports TRBD1, a call that lacks DNA to check it against. The CDR3 loop spans 15 amino acids. Per the germline V gene, CDR1 is MRHNA and CDR2 is SNTAGT.